These 14 T cell receptor beta chains were sequenced from one sample in a study of graft-versus-host responses after intestinal transplantation. Method: immunoSEQ multiplex PCR; TCRdb's copy keeps in-frame clones and lacks some. In the table there are about 130,000 clones, around nine tenths of which are singletons. No antigens are known for them. Sequenced here: unstimulated CD4+ T cells sorted from spleen or lymph node cells, sampled before intestinal transplant. These receptors came from a human donor who received an intestinal transplant.

CDR3 sequence: CASSFRMYEQFF. Written as DNA, the CDR3 is TGTGCCAGCAGCTTCCGAATGTATGAGCAGTTCTTC. The V call is TRBV7-2, the J call TRBJ2-1; D gene uncertain. CDR3 length: 12 residues. Germline CDR1 reads SGHTA; CDR2 reads FQGNSA. V gave up 3 bases and J gave up 8 bases, with 8 bases separating them.

V usage is TRBV12-5 and J usage is TRBJ2-1; D remains ambiguous. Germline lookup yields CDR1 LGHNT and CDR2 FRNRAP. The CDR3 has 13 residues. Trimming stripped 7 bases from V and 0 bases from J, with 7 bases between. As DNA, the CDR3 is TGTGCTAGTGCCAGGACCTCCTACAATGAGCAGTTCTTC. Protein product: CASARTSYNEQFF.

The chain recombines TRBV9 with TRBJ1-1; unclear D gene. The ends were cut back, 1 base at V and 3 bases at J, with 13 bases in the middle. CDR3 length: 15 amino acids. CDR1 is SGDLS and CDR2 is YYNGEE in the germline V gene. The CDR3 nucleotides are TGTGCCAGCAGCGTACGAAGCTCCTCCGACACTGAAGCTTTCTTT. Translation: CASSVRSSSDTEAFF. The full variable domain, with the rest looked up from reference TRBV9 and TRBJ1-1, is DSGVTQTPKHLITATGQRVTLRCSPRSGDLSVYWYQQSLDQGLQFLIQYYNGEERAKGNILERFSAQQFPDLHSELNLSSLELGDSALYFCASSVRSSSDTEAFFGQGTRLTVV.

This chain links TRBV19 with TRBJ2-5; TRBD2 might be the D (5 bases). Between the trimmed V and J ends, which lost 1 base and 5 bases, there was a span of 11 bases. The CDR3 spans 14 residues. The germline V gene has CDR1 LNHDA and CDR2 SQIVND (reference sequence). DNA for the CDR3: TGTGCCAGTAGTATAGCTCCCCCGGGGGAGACCCAGTACTTC. This encodes CASSIAPPGETQYF.

The V gene is TRBV7-2, the J gene TRBJ2-1; either TRBD1 or TRBD2 may fit D (5 bases each). V was clipped by 0 bases and J by 0 bases, with 12 bases between them. The germline gives CDR1 SGHTA, CDR2 FQGNSA. The CDR3 has 17 amino acids. The CDR3 bases are TGTGCCAGCAGCTTAGCGGGACGGGGAAGCTCCTACAATGAGCAGTTCTTC. Its protein is CASSLAGRGSSYNEQFF. The variable domain in full, with the rest retrieved from reference TRBV7-2 and TRBJ2-1, is GAGVSQSPSNKVTEKGKDVELRCDPISGHTALYWYRQSLGQGLEFLIYFQGNSAPDKSGLPSDRFSAERTGGSVSTLTIQRTQQEDSAVYLCASSLAGRGSSYNEQFFGPGTRLTVL.

The chain has TRBV6-4 and TRBJ2-2; D uncertain. The V and J ends lost 5 bases and 0 bases respectively, with 10 bases between them. Looked up from germline, CDR1 is MRHNA and CDR2 is SNTAGT. This CDR3 region has 15 residues. For the CDR3, the DNA is TGTGCCAGCAGTCGCTCGCCGTCGAACACCGGGGAGCTGTTTTTT. Protein product: CASSRSPSNTGELFF.

The chain joins TRBV7-2 to TRBJ1-2; TRBD1 aligns across 9 bases. This CDR3 spans 17 amino acids. Germline trimming cut 1 base from V and 4 bases from J; bases unmatched to any gene: 10. Germline V gene sequence: CDR1 SGHTA, CDR2 FQGNSA. CDR3 sequence reads: CASSLGVPGQGFYGYTF. CDR3 DNA: TGTGCCAGCAGCTTAGGGGTCCCGGGACAGGGCTTCTATGGCTACACCTTC.

The rearrangement uses TRBV7-3 and TRBJ1-6; possibly TRBD1 for D (6 bases). V was trimmed by 2 bases and J by 6 bases, leaving 11 bases between them. This CDR3 region has 15 residues. Germline CDR1 reads SGHTA; CDR2 reads FQGTGA. For the CDR3, the DNA is TGTGCCAGCAGCTTACGGGGGCAGGTTAATTCACCCCTCCACTTT. It translates to CASSLRGQVNSPLHF.

The chain uses TRBV27 and TRBJ2-7; unclear D gene. CDR1 and CDR2 from the germline V gene are MNHEY and SMNVEV (reference sequence). Trimming removed 8 bases from V and 2 bases from J, with 13 bases in between. This CDR3 contains 13 residues. CDR3 sequence (DNA): TGTGCCAGCGTGGGCCTACCAACCTACGAGCAGTACTTC. As protein: CASVGLPTYEQYF.

This chain joins TRBV27 and TRBJ1-2; tentatively, D is TRBD1 (5 bases). Germline CDR1 reads MNHEY; CDR2 reads SMNVEV (reference sequence). This CDR3 is 14 amino acids long. Between the trimmed V and J ends, which lost 3 bases and 3 bases, there was a span of 11 bases. The CDR3: CASSFGQGDYGYTF. CDR3 nucleotide sequence: TGTGCCAGCAGTTTCGGTCAGGGTGACTATGGCTACACCTTC.

The chain uses TRBV30 and TRBJ1-4; the D gene is possibly TRBD1 (6 bases). This CDR3 spans 14 amino acids. V was cut by 0 bases and J by 8 bases, with 13 bases left in between. From germline, CDR1 is GTSNPN and CDR2 SVGIG (reference sequence). CDR3 nucleotides: TGTGCCTGGAGTGTACAGGGAAAGGTCGAAAAACTGTTTTTT. Its protein product is CAWSVQGKVEKLFF. The full variable domain, with the rest looked up from reference TRBV30 and TRBJ1-4, is SQTIHQWPATLVQPVGSPLSLECTVEGTSNPNLYWYRQAAGRGLQLLFYSVGIGQISSEVPQNLSASRPQDRQFILSSKKLLLSDSGFYLCAWSVQGKVEKLFFGSGTQLSVL.

The gene calls are TRBV7-2 and TRBJ2-3; perhaps TRBD1 as D (6 bases). The CDR3 is 15 amino acids. Between the trimmed V and J ends, which lost 1 base and 6 bases, there was a span of 14 bases. Germline V gene sequence: CDR1 SGHTA, CDR2 FQGNSA. The CDR3 loop reads CASSLEGGLKDTQYF. CDR3 nucleotide sequence: TGTGCCAGCAGCTTAGAAGGGGGATTGAAGGATACGCAGTATTTT.

The chain employs TRBV10-1 and TRBJ2-7; a possible D gene is TRBD1 (7 bases). The CDR3 sequence is 16 residues long. Germline V gives CDR1 WNHNN, CDR2 SYGVQD (reference sequence). The V and J ends lost 6 bases and 1 base respectively, with 19 bases between them. The CDR3 spells CASRGDSSGVSYEQYF. In DNA, the CDR3 is TGCGCCAGCAGGGGGGACAGTAGCGGAGTTTCCTACGAGCAGTACTTC.

This clone appeared a single time. This chain uses TRBV6-5 with TRBJ1-4; no firm D call. V gave up 7 bases and J gave up 11 bases, with 11 bases separating them. Germline values: CDR1 MNHEY, CDR2 SVGAGI. The CDR3 has 11 residues. CDR3 in amino acids: CASTGEGKLFF. In nucleotides, the CDR3 is TGTGCCAGCACCGGGGAAGGGAAACTGTTTTTT.